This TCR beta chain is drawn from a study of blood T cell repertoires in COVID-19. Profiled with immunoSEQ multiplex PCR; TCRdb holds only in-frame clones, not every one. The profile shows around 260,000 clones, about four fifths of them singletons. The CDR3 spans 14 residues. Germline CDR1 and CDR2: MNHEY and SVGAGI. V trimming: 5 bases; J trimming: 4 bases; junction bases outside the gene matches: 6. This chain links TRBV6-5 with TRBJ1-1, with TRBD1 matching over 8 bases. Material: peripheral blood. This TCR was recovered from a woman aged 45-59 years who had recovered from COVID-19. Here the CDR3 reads CASSIQGGGTEAFF. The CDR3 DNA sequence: TGTGCCAGCAGTATACAGGGGGGAGGCACTGAAGCTTTCTTT.